This TCR beta chain was obtained from a study of identifying expanded T cells in peripheral blood. Libraries were prepared by immunoSEQ multiplex PCR; TCRdb keeps only in-frame clonotypes and omits some of them. There are fewer than 85,000 clones in the sample; around nine tenths occur only once, and around 2.8% lies in the top ten. This clone was recorded only once. The V end was cut by 3 bases, the J end by 2 bases, with 5 bases between. The CDR3 totals 13 residues. Germline CDR1 reads SGHTA; CDR2 reads FQGTGA. J is TRBJ2-1 and V is TRBV7-3; TRBD1 might be the D (5 bases). This receptor was identified in a person between 18 and 75 years old in good health. Sequencing input: blood. CDR3 nucleotide sequence: TGTGCCAGCAGCTTGGACACCTACAATGAGCAGTTCTTC. This gives the protein CASSLDTYNEQFF. Full variable domain (remainder filled in from reference TRBV7-3 and TRBJ2-1): GAGVSQTPSNKVTEKGKYVELRCDPISGHTALYWYRQSLGQGPEFLIYFQGTGAADDSGLPNDRFFAVRPEGSVSTLKIQRTERGDSAVYLCASSLDTYNEQFFGPGTRLTVL.